The text below deals with one TCR beta chain. What it recognizes is unknown. The entry originates in a study of cytomegalovirus exposure and HLA in healthy donors. The donors comprised healthy bone marrow donors. Findings and caveats of the study: Researchers catalogued 160 or so TCR beta chains as cytomegalovirus-associated. Reportedly, cytomegalovirus status was diagnosed with high sensitivity and specificity.

PCR was performed using 60 Vbeta and 13 Jbeta primers. In the original workflow: An analysis that came later counted 60 million to 80 million unique TCR beta chains, approximately 10 million shared. Assay used: immunoSEQ multiplex PCR; TCRdb lists only in-frame clones, some missing. V, J and clone size were drawn from that table, and D and trimming were deduced from the DNA. The sample yields about 100,000 clones, around four fifths seen once. The source of this sequence is a man aged 40-50 years in good health and CMV-seronegative. Sequencing was performed on PBMCs.

The DNA for the CDR3 is TGTGCCAGCAGTGAAAGGAGACAGGCTGAAGCTTTCTTT. This gives the protein CASSERRQAEAFF. The gene calls are TRBV6-1 and TRBJ1-1; D perhaps matches TRBD1 (6 bases). V lost 2 bases and J 6 bases, leaving 10 bases between the germline ends. Germline values: CDR1 MNHNS, CDR2 SASEGT. This CDR3 is built from 13 residues.